This T cell receptor beta chain was profiled in a study of T cell clonotyping in hematopoietic cell transplantation. Trimming removed 4 bases from V and 5 bases from J, with 3 bases in between. The CDR3 contains 11 residues. Regarding the study as a whole: Recipient TCR diversity dropped after transplant; expanded clonotypes rose from day 30 to 180. Broader posttransplant TCR repertoire diversity was predicted by graft donor and pretransplant recipient Inverse Simpson Index values.

This clone was detected only a few times. Its target is not known. As for time point: recipient sample about 28 days before transplant, after cytoreduction. The table came from immunoSEQ multiplex PCR; TCRdb's copy has only in-frame clones and leaves some out. Altogether 25,000 to 30,000 clones are present, 90% to 95% being singletons, with the ten largest covering approximately 2.4%. This chain connects TRBV23-1 to TRBJ1-5; the D is unclear. TRBV23-1 belongs to the ORF category, with a function that is uncertain. This TCR was recovered from a man over 45 with acute myeloid leukemia. Some clones in this sample may be carry-over from other donors' samples. The specimen was peripheral blood mononuclear cells, collected before stem cell transplant. CDR3 coding DNA: TGCGCCAGCAGTCCCCATCAGCCCCAGCATTTT. Translated, it gives CASSPHQPQHF.